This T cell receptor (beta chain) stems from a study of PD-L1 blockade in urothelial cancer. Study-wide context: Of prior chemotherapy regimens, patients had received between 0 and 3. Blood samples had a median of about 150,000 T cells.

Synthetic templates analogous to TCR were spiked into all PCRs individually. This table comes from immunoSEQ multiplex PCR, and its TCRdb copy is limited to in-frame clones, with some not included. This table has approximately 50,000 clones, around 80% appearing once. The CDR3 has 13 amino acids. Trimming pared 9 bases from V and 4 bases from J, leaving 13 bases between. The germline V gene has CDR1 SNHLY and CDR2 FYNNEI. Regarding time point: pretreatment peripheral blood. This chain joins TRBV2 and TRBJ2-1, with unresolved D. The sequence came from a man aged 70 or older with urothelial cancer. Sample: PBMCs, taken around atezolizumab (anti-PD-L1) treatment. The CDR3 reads CASSLQLYNEQFF. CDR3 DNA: TGTGCCAGTAGTCTACAGCTTTACAATGAGCAGTTCTTC.